This TCR beta chain stems from a study of cytomegalovirus exposure and HLA in healthy donors. The trim removed 6 bases at V and 0 bases at J, leaving 7 bases unmatched. This CDR3 region has 16 residues. The germline V gene encodes CDR1 MNHNY and CDR2 SVGAGI (reference sequence). PCR primers comprised 60 Vbeta and 13 Jbeta primers. This table comes from immunoSEQ multiplex PCR, and its TCRdb copy is limited to in-frame clones, with some not included. The table has more than 200,000 clones, over 60% seen once. The sequenced sample was PBMCs. This TCR was recovered from a male donor in good health and CMV-seronegative. The chain links TRBV6-6 to TRBJ2-1, with 8 bases fitting TRBD1. CDR3 residues: CASSSGQGASYNEQFF. The CDR3 nucleotides are TGTGCCAGCAGCTCCGGACAGGGAGCCTCCTACAATGAGCAGTTCTTC.